The rows below give T cell receptor beta chains drawn from one sample of a study of Ad26.COV2.S vaccination and SARS-CoV-2 variants. The table came from immunoSEQ multiplex PCR; TCRdb's copy has only in-frame clones and leaves some out. The data contain approximately 350,000 clones, around 86% of them singletons. Specimen: peripheral blood, collected in a trial of Ad26.COV2.S vaccine versus placebo. Receptors were obtained from a person aged 18-65 years who received the Ad26.COV2.S COVID-19 vaccine or a placebo. The CDR3 runs from the conserved cysteine through the conserved F or W. The order of the fields is J gene, V gene, clone size, D gene, CDR3 protein, CDR3 DNA. D genes are given only for firm matches. Some rows have no size entry. The others give once, few or many, or a class for an expanded clone.

TRBJ1-2 | TRBV5-1 | once | - | CASSSTGIANYGYTF | TGCGCCAGCAGCTCAACAGGGATAGCTAACTATGGCTACACCTTC
TRBJ2-1 | TRBV4-1 | once | TRBD1 | CASSQEKGDSQALNEQFF | TGCGCCAGCAGCCAAGAAAAGGGGGACAGCCAGGCCCTAAATGAGCAGTTCTTC
TRBJ1-1 | TRBV7-3 | - | - | CASSLNGGWTEAFF | TGTGCCAGCAGCTTAAATGGGGGATGGACTGAAGCTTTCTTT
TRBJ2-2 | TRBV4-2 | - | TRBD2 | CASSQSAGGPPGELFF | TGTGCCAGCAGCCAATCAGCGGGGGGGCCTCCCGGGGAGCTGTTTTTT
TRBJ1-5 | TRBV29-1 | - | TRBD1 | CSAGTGGNQPQHF | TGCAGCGCCGGGACAGGAGGCAATCAGCCCCAGCATTTT
TRBJ2-2 | TRBV25-1 | - | TRBD1 | CASSWTGGRTGELFF | TGTGCCAGCAGTTGGACAGGGGGTAGAACCGGGGAGCTGTTTTTT
TRBJ1-1 | TRBV6-5 | - | - | CASSYGGSTEAFF | TGTGCCAGCAGTTACGGGGGTTCCACTGAAGCTTTCTTT
TRBJ1-5 | TRBV30 | - | TRBD1 | CAWSSPGTGGQPQHF | TGTGCCTGGAGTTCCCCCGGGACAGGTGGGCAGCCCCAGCATTTT
TRBJ1-1 | TRBV5-4 | - | - | CASRGDPNTEAFF | TGTGCCAGCAGAGGGGACCCGAACACTGAAGCTTTCTTT
TRBJ2-1 | TRBV6-5 | - | - | CASKLGLGNEQFF | TGTGCCAGCAAGTTGGGCTTAGGCAATGAGCAGTTCTTC
TRBJ1-2 | TRBV7-9 | - | TRBD1 | CASSQESTGGYGYTF | TGTGCCAGCAGCCAAGAGTCGACAGGGGGCTATGGCTACACCTTC
TRBJ2-1 | TRBV7-9 | - | - | CASSLGPGGDEQFF | TGTGCCAGCAGCTTAGGGCCCGGAGGGGATGAGCAGTTCTTC
TRBJ2-3 | TRBV27 | - | - | CASSLRVSTDTQYF | TGTGCCAGCAGTTTACGGGTTAGCACAGATACGCAGTATTTT
TRBJ2-5 | TRBV19 | - | TRBD1 | CASSGRTGLDETQYF | TGTGCCAGTAGTGGAAGGACAGGGCTTGACGAGACCCAGTACTTC
TRBJ1-3 | TRBV10-3 | - | - | CAISESLGATGNTIYF | TGTGCCATCAGTGAGTCTCTGGGGGCGACTGGAAACACCATATATTTT
TRBJ1-5 | TRBV19 | - | - | CASSIGGSNQPQHF | TGTGCCAGTAGTATCGGAGGGAGCAATCAGCCCCAGCATTTT
TRBJ1-4 | TRBV4-1 | - | TRBD1 | CASSHPDRGWEKLFF | TGCGCCAGCAGCCATCCGGACAGGGGTTGGGAAAAACTGTTTTTT
TRBJ2-7 | TRBV13 | - | TRBD1 | CASSQTGGLSYEQYF | TGTGCCAGCAGCCAAACAGGGGGCTTGTCCTACGAGCAGTACTTC
TRBJ2-3 | TRBV10-3 | - | - | CAISESGVSRPGDTQYF | TGTGCCATCAGTGAGTCTGGGGTCTCAAGGCCGGGTGATACGCAGTATTTT
TRBJ2-1 | TRBV6-5 | - | - | CASSYSRAGYNEQFF | TGTGCCAGCAGTTACTCCCGGGCCGGCTACAATGAGCAGTTCTTC
TRBJ2-5 | TRBV6-6 | - | - | CASSFRSAETQYF | TGTGCCAGCAGTTTCAGGTCGGCGGAGACCCAGTACTTC
TRBJ2-7 | TRBV4-1 | once | TRBD1 | CASSQADRVHEQYF | TGCGCCAGCAGCCAAGCCGACAGGGTGCACGAGCAGTACTTC
TRBJ2-7 | TRBV5-1 | - | - | CASSLGGGFNEQYF | TGCGCCAGCAGCTTGGGTGGGGGGTTCAACGAGCAGTACTTC
TRBJ1-1 | TRBV2 | - | - | CASRGMNTEAFF | TGTGCCAGCAGAGGGATGAACACTGAAGCTTTCTTT
TRBJ1-2 | TRBV7-9 | - | - | CASSLVRPEGYTF | TGTGCCAGCAGCTTAGTTAGGCCGGAGGGCTACACCTTC
TRBJ2-3 | TRBV24-1 | once | - | CATSTLSTDTQYF | TGTGCCACCAGCACCTTAAGCACAGATACGCAGTATTTT
TRBJ1-1 | TRBV7-2 | - | - | CASSLGSGVAEAFF | TGTGCCAGCAGCTTAGGATCGGGGGTGGCTGAAGCTTTCTTT
TRBJ1-2 | TRBV6-6 | - | - | CASSYSSYRYGYTF | TGTGCCAGCAGTTACTCCTCATACCGCTATGGCTACACCTTC
TRBJ2-1 | TRBV9 | - | - | CASTTSAATYNEQFF | TGTGCCAGCACCACCTCGGCCGCTACCTACAATGAGCAGTTCTTC
TRBJ2-7 | TRBV6-5 | - | TRBD1 | CASSDRVTYEQYF | TGTGCCAGCAGCGACAGGGTTACATACGAGCAGTACTTC
TRBJ2-5 | TRBV4-1 | - | TRBD2 | CASSQGVSGEPQETQYF | TGCGCCAGCAGCCAAGGGGTGAGCGGGGAGCCTCAAGAGACCCAGTACTTC
TRBJ2-7 | TRBV4-3 | - | - | CASSPSQGYEQYF | TGCGCCAGCAGCCCCTCACAGGGATACGAGCAGTACTTC
TRBJ2-3 | TRBV18 | once | - | CASSPPAQGADTQYF | TGTGCCAGCTCACCACCGGCGCAAGGGGCGGATACGCAGTATTTT
TRBJ2-3 | TRBV7-2 | - | TRBD2 | CASSPSGGAGDTQYF | TGTGCCAGCAGCCCTAGCGGGGGGGCCGGAGATACGCAGTATTTT
TRBJ1-3 | TRBV20-1 | - | TRBD1 | CSASPTGVGNTIYF | TGCAGTGCTAGTCCCACAGGGGTTGGAAACACCATATATTTT
TRBJ2-1 | TRBV29-1 | - | - | CTTGGGRLYNEQFF | TGCACCACGGGTGGGGGGAGGCTATACAATGAGCAGTTCTTC
TRBJ1-6 | TRBV19 | - | TRBD1 | CASSEGGGYSPLHF | TGTGCCAGTAGTGAAGGGGGCGGTTATTCACCCCTCCACTTT
TRBJ1-6 | TRBV7-2 | - | TRBD1 | CASSLGRTGDSPLHF | TGTGCCAGCAGCTTAGGAAGGACAGGGGATTCACCCCTCCACTTT
TRBJ1-1 | TRBV15 | once | TRBD1 | CATSRGDRDGTEAFF | TGTGCCACCAGCAGAGGGGACAGGGATGGCACTGAAGCTTTCTTT
TRBJ1-2 | TRBV6-6 | - | TRBD1 | CASSQGGNYGYTF | TGTGCCAGCAGTCAGGGGGGGAACTATGGCTACACCTTC
TRBJ1-2 | TRBV4-1 | - | - | CASSRQVGGNYGYTF | TGCGCCAGCAGCCGCCAAGTTGGGGGGAACTATGGCTACACCTTC
TRBJ1-2 | TRBV6-5 | once | - | CASSLSPGVGFGYTF | TGTGCCAGCAGCCTTTCGCCAGGGGTCGGTTTCGGCTACACCTTC
TRBJ2-2 | TRBV4-2 | - | - | CASSQAAGNTGELFF | TGTGCCAGCAGCCAAGCTGCGGGGAACACCGGGGAGCTGTTTTTT
TRBJ2-1 | TRBV5-1 | few | - | CASVSSYNEQFF | TGCGCCAGCGTCAGCTCCTACAATGAGCAGTTCTTC
TRBJ1-3 | TRBV29-1 | - | TRBD1 | CSATFRTGRGSGNTIYF | TGCAGCGCCACGTTCCGGACAGGGAGGGGATCTGGAAACACCATATATTTT
TRBJ2-2 | TRBV5-3 | - | - | CARVATNTGELFF | TGTGCCAGGGTGGCTACGAACACCGGGGAGCTGTTTTTT
TRBJ2-7 | TRBV5-6 | - | - | CASRPFDTLFSYEQYF | TGTGCCAGCAGACCCTTCGACACCCTATTCTCCTACGAGCAGTACTTC
TRBJ2-3 | TRBV30 | - | TRBD2 | CAWSVGGGLRADTQYF | TGTGCCTGGAGTGTCGGCGGGGGACTTAGGGCAGATACGCAGTATTTT
TRBJ1-2 | TRBV3-1/TRBV3-2 | - | TRBD1 | CASSQEDRPLLGYTF | TGTGCCAGCAGCCAAGAGGACAGGCCCCTTCTTGGCTACACCTTC
TRBJ2-7 | TRBV6-2/TRBV6-3 | - | - | CASSYSIATRGGLDEQYF | TGTGCCAGCAGTTACTCGATAGCAACCAGGGGAGGGTTGGACGAGCAGTACTTC
TRBJ1-3 | TRBV9 | - | - | CASSAQRGGVGNTIYF | TGTGCCAGCAGCGCCCAGAGGGGAGGCGTTGGAAACACCATATATTTT
TRBJ1-2 | TRBV6-5 | - | - | CASLYGQANYGYTF | TGTGCCAGCCTCTATGGCCAAGCTAACTATGGCTACACCTTC
TRBJ2-6 | TRBV7-6 | - | TRBD1 | CASSSGQGLAGANVLTF | TGTGCCAGCAGCTCAGGACAGGGGCTCGCTGGGGCCAACGTCCTGACTTTC